A selection of T cell receptor beta chains follows, all from one sample in a study of T cells in tuberculosis. Measured with immunoSEQ multiplex PCR; TCRdb has only the in-frame clones, and not every one. This sample has some 31,000 clones, with roughly 95% found just once. Sequencing was carried out using PBMCs. These receptors originate from a donor aged 5-35 years with latent tuberculosis or without tuberculosis infection. Both conserved end residues are part of each CDR3. The order of the fields is V gene, D gene, CDR3 length, J gene, clone size, CDR3 DNA, CDR3 protein. D genes are given only for firm matches. Rows may omit the clone size; those that give it use once, few, many or a size class.

TRBV5-8	NA	13	TRBJ2-7	NA	TGTGCCAGCAGCTTGAGGGGGAGCTACGAGCAGTACTTC	CASSLRGSYEQYF
TRBV7-2	TRBD2	16	TRBJ2-3	NA	TGTGCCAGCAGCACTCGACTAGCGGGGGGATCAGATACGCAGTATTTT	CASSTRLAGGSDTQYF
TRBV25-1	TRBD1	15	TRBJ1-1	NA	TGTGCCAGCAGTGAATTAGGGGGCGCGGGCACTGAAGCTTTCTTT	CASSELGGAGTEAFF
TRBV6-5	NA	13	TRBJ2-5	NA	TGTGCCAGCAGTAGACAGATCCAAGAGACCCAGTACTTC	CASSRQIQETQYF
TRBV4-3	TRBD1	17	TRBJ2-1	NA	TGCGCCAGCAGCCAAGACAGGGGGTTCCCCCCGGGCAATGAGCAGTTCTTC	CASSQDRGFPPGNEQFF
TRBV6-6	TRBD1	16	TRBJ1-5	NA	TGTGCCAGCAGTCCCGGGACAGGGGGCGCATATCAGCCCCAGCATTTT	CASSPGTGGAYQPQHF
TRBV19	NA	12	TRBJ2-5	few	TGTGCCAGTAGGGGGACAATGGAGACCCAGTACTTC	CASRGTMETQYF
TRBV7-9	TRBD1	16	TRBJ2-7	NA	TGTGCCAGCAGCACGCGGGACAGGGGGCTTTCGGGCGAGCAGTACTTC	CASSTRDRGLSGEQYF
TRBV5-1	TRBD1	13	TRBJ1-1	once	TGCGCCAGCAGCTTTACAGGGGTATATGAAGCTTTCTTT	CASSFTGVYEAFF
TRBV5-4	TRBD1	13	TRBJ2-7	once	TGTGCCAGCAGTCAGGACAGGGACTACGAGCAGTACTTC	CASSQDRDYEQYF
TRBV10-3	NA	15	TRBJ1-5	NA	TGTGCCATCAGTTCCCTCCCTCGGGATAATCAGCCCCAGCATTTT	CAISSLPRDNQPQHF
TRBV10-1	NA	13	TRBJ2-1	NA	TGCGCCAGCAGGGACTCAGGGGCCGGTGAGCAGTTCTTC	CASRDSGAGEQFF
TRBV19	TRBD2	16	TRBJ2-1	NA	TGTGCCAGTAGTATCCGGGCGGGGGGTGCTTACAATGAGCAGTTCTTC	CASSIRAGGAYNEQFF
TRBV6-1	TRBD2	13	TRBJ2-1	NA	TGTGCCTGCCCAAGCGGGAGGCACAATGAGCAGTTCTTC	CACPSGRHNEQFF
TRBV4-1	NA	14	TRBJ2-7	NA	TGCGCCAGCAGCCAAGAGAGGACTGGATACGAGCAGTACTTC	CASSQERTGYEQYF
TRBV6-5	NA	16	TRBJ2-7	once	TGTGCCAGCAGTTTACTCTCCGAGACAGGTTCCTACGAGCAGTACTTC	CASSLLSETGSYEQYF
TRBV2	NA	15	TRBJ1-2	NA	TGTGCCAGCAGTGAGGCGTCGACAAGGAACTATGGCTACACCTTC	CASSEASTRNYGYTF
TRBV6-5	NA	13	TRBJ1-4	NA	TGTGCCAGCAGTTACGAGGGGGGGCGCGAACTGTTTTTT	CASSYEGGRELFF
TRBV4-3	NA	15	TRBJ2-1	NA	TGCGCCAGCAGCCCGTCGGTAAGCTCCTACAATGAGCAGTTCTTC	CASSPSVSSYNEQFF
TRBV25-1	NA	13	TRBJ2-5	NA	TGTGCCAGCAGTTTGGGTCCTAGAGAGACCCAGTACTTC	CASSLGPRETQYF
TRBV29-1	NA	13	TRBJ2-5	NA	TGCAGCGTTGAGGACAGTTTCCAAGAGACCCAGTACTTC	CSVEDSFQETQYF
TRBV29-1	NA	13	TRBJ2-5	NA	TGCAGCTCGGCGGGGCCCTCCCAAGAGACCCAGTACTTC	CSSAGPSQETQYF
TRBV7-6	NA	12	TRBJ1-1	NA	TGTGCCAGCAGCGGAGTACCTCCTGAAGCTTTCTTT	CASSGVPPEAFF
TRBV11-1	NA	14	TRBJ2-7	NA	TGTGCCAGCAGCTTAAATTTCTGGGAGACCGAGCAGTACTTC	CASSLNFWETEQYF
TRBV15	TRBD2	19	TRBJ2-1	NA	TGTGCCACCAGCATCGGGACTAGCGGGAGGCCGAGCTCCTACAATGAGCAGTTCTTC	CATSIGTSGRPSSYNEQFF
TRBV10-2	TRBD2	15	TRBJ2-7	NA	TGCGCCAGCAGTGAGTCGTGGGGAGGGCCGGGCGAGCAGTACTTC	CASSESWGGPGEQYF
TRBV15	NA	19	TRBJ2-1	NA	TGTGCCACCAGCAGAGTTCCTCCCCCCCAGGGGGCGCGGGGGAATGAGCAGTTCTTC	CATSRVPPPQGARGNEQFF
TRBV5-4	NA	15	TRBJ2-1	NA	TGTGCCAGCAGCTTGGTGAGGAATTCCTACAATGAGCAGTTCTTC	CASSLVRNSYNEQFF
TRBV19	NA	13	TRBJ1-4	NA	TGTGCCAGTAGTATCCGTTCTAATGAAAAACTGTTTTTT	CASSIRSNEKLFF